Included here is one T cell receptor beta chain sequence, with context. It was autoimmune disease history or systemic immunosuppression that excluded patients. There are 16 residues in the CDR3. Trimming removed 0 bases at V and 2 bases at J, with 9 bases between. Germline V lookup: CDR1 SGHRS, CDR2 YFSETQ. This sample was included in a study of OX40 agonist ivuxolimab in advanced cancers. TCRdb keeps only in-frame clones here, not all; method: immunoSEQ multiplex PCR. The sample lists tens of thousands of clones; just under 95% were seen once. The source was CD4+ or CD8+ T cells sorted from blood, collected in a trial of the OX40 agonist ivuxolimab. The sequence came from an adult with an advanced solid tumor such as melanoma, head and neck, liver or kidney cancer. This rearrangement joins TRBV5-1 to TRBJ1-6; D ambiguous. In DNA form, the CDR3 reads TGCGCCAGCAGCTTGGCCGCCATTGCCTATAATTCACCCCTCCACTTT. It yields the protein CASSLAAIAYNSPLHF.